Below are 23 T cell receptor beta chains sequenced from a single sample in a study of blood T cells in healthy people across ages. A sample-barcoded 5' primer and a J-beta primer mix were used in a second PCR of about 6 to 12 cycles. TCRdb fed the 5' RACE reads into MiXCR, producing one record per CDR3 protein. The repertoire holds some 900,000 distinct CDR3 sequences, with more than 25% as singletons. Specimen: blood. These receptors all come from a woman older than 75 in good health.

Details on this clonotype: This may come from a read error, since a much larger clone is one base off. This chain links TRBV12-3 or TRBV12-4 with TRBJ1-2, with D tentatively TRBD1 (5 bases). This CDR3 spans 12 amino acids. This CDR3 is CASWTNNYGHTF. The CDR3 nucleotides read TGTGCCAGCTGGACAAATAACTATGGCCACACCTTC.

This clonotype was observed many times. The chain is built from TRBV29-1 and TRBJ2-1, with 7 bases lining up with TRBD2. This CDR3 has 14 residues. Looked up from germline, CDR1 is SQVTM and CDR2 is ANQGSEA. As DNA, the CDR3 is TGCGGACTCGATGGGGGGGGGGGAACGAATGAGCAGTTCTTC. Protein sequence: CGLDGGGGTNEQFF.

V is TRBV25-1 and J is TRBJ1-6; 7 positions match TRBD1. Trimming took 4 bases from V and 9 from J; bases not matched to a gene: 12. The germline CDR1 and CDR2 sequences are MGHDK and SYGVNS. This CDR3 region has 16 residues. The CDR3 sequence: CASSGNRGFLSSPLHF. The DNA of the CDR3 is TGTGCCAGCAGTGGAAACAGGGGATTCCTATCTTCACCCCTCCACTTT.

In its sample, this clonotype was seen a few times. The CDR3 DNA reads TGTGCCAGTAGTCCGAACTCACATACGCAGTATTTT. This gives the protein CASSPNSHTQYF. The chain joins TRBV19 to TRBJ2-3; D call uncertain. CDR3 length: 12 amino acids. V shed 5 bases and J shed 7 bases, with 10 bases lying between them. Germline values: CDR1 LNHDA, CDR2 SQIVND (reference sequence).

At least ten counts were recorded for this clonotype. This sequence joins TRBV7-2 and TRBJ1-6; D might be TRBD1 (5 bases). The germline V and J ends were trimmed by 6 bases and 0 bases, with 9 bases remaining between them. Germline V gene data show CDR1 as SGHTA and CDR2 as FQGNSA. The CDR3 spans 15 residues. CDR3 in amino acids: CASRGLSSYNSPLHF. CDR3 sequence (DNA): TGTGCCAGCAGGGGGCTGAGCTCCTATAATTCACCCCTCCACTTT.

The V gene is TRBV11-2, the J gene TRBJ2-7; D uncertain. Germline loops: CDR1 SGHAT, CDR2 FQNNGV. V lost 5 bases to trimming and J lost 4 bases, with 18 bases between them. The CDR3 is 15 residues long. The chain's CDR3 is CASSETVPGPYEQYF. The DNA for the CDR3 is TGTGCCAGCAGCGAAACAGTGCCGGGCCCTTACGAGCAGTACTTC.

V is TRBV6-2 or TRBV6-3 and J is TRBJ1-1, with 7 bases aligning to TRBD1. Trimming at V came to 0 bases and at J to 0 bases, leaving 7 bases not matched to a gene. The CDR3 has 17 amino acids. The germline gives CDR1 MNHEY, CDR2 SVGEGT. CDR3 protein: CASSYSKGAAMNTEAFF. Here the CDR3 DNA reads TGTGCCAGCAGTTACTCGAAGGGGGCAGCCATGAACACTGAAGCTTTCTTT.

This clonotype was seen at least ten times. This sequence joins TRBV9 and TRBJ2-1; 13 nucleotides match TRBD2. The ends lost 3 bases at V and 4 bases at J; junction bases unmatched: 10. Germline CDR1 and CDR2: SGDLS and YYNGEE. The CDR3 is made up of 18 amino acids. The CDR3 nucleotides are TGTGCCAGCAGCGCCCACACTAGCGGGGGGGTTAGGTACAATGAGCAGTTCTTC. Residues: CASSAHTSGGVRYNEQFF.

This clonotype was detected many times. The genes are TRBV20-1 and TRBJ2-3; D may correspond to TRBD1 or TRBD2 (6 bases each). The CDR3 consists of 14 residues. Per germline, CDR1 DFQATT and CDR2 SNEGSKA (reference sequence). Trimming took 7 bases from V and 0 from J, leaving 14 bases between them. CDR3 in amino acids: CSGQRGTSTDTQYF. The CDR3, as DNA: TGCAGTGGCCAACGGGGGACAAGCACAGATACGCAGTATTTT.

The rearrangement links TRBV12-3 or TRBV12-4 to TRBJ2-3, with 8 bases identical to TRBD2. Trimming removed 6 bases from V and 11 bases from J; junction bases left unmatched: 13. The CDR3 length is 14 residues. CDR3 in DNA: TGTGCCAGCAGCTCCGGGGGGGGGCCAGATGTGCAGTATTTT. It encodes CASSSGGGPDVQYF.

Only a few counts were recorded for this clonotype. Just one base apart from a much larger clone, this may be a read error. The chain links TRBV7-9 to TRBJ2-1, with TRBD2 matching over 9 bases. The J call may be faulty, since TRBJ2-7 better matches the DNA end. Germline V CDR1 and CDR2: SEHNR, FQNEAQ (reference sequence). This CDR3 has 14 residues. Here the CDR3 DNA reads TGTGCCAGCAGCCATAGCGGGGGTTACAATGAGCAGTACTTC. Encoded protein: CASSHSGGYNEQYF.

The chain employs TRBV6-6 and TRBJ1-5; no definite D call. Deletions cut 2 bases from V and 7 bases from J, with 15 bases between. This CDR3 has 15 residues. CDR1 is MNHNY, CDR2 SVGAGI, per germline (reference sequence). CDR3 nucleotide sequence: TGTGCCAGCAGTTACCCGGCCCCGGAGGGCCAGCCCCAGCATTTT. Its translation: CASSYPAPEGQPQHF.

This clonotype was seen at least ten times. The gene calls are TRBV12-3 or TRBV12-4 and TRBJ2-6; TRBD1 matches 7 bases. The CDR3 totals 16 residues. V gave up 5 bases and J gave up 3 bases; unmatched junction bases: 7. CDR3 residues: CASSPRNRGGANVLTF. CDR3 sequence (DNA): TGTGCCAGCAGTCCGAGGAACAGGGGTGGGGCCAACGTCCTGACTTTC.

The V call is TRBV12-3 or TRBV12-4, the J call TRBJ1-1, with TRBD1 as a possible D gene (5 bases). V gave up 3 bases and J gave up 3 bases, with 11 bases separating them. The CDR3 has 14 residues. The CDR3 region has the DNA TGTGCCAGCAGTTTTGCGGTGGGGGACACTGAAGCTTTCTTT. This encodes CASSFAVGDTEAFF.

This clonotype was seen more than once but under ten times. This chain links TRBV19 with TRBJ1-2; no clear D gene. Germline CDR1 LNHDA, CDR2 SQIVND (reference sequence). This CDR3 comprises 14 residues. Deletions cut 9 bases from V and 1 base from J, with 15 bases between. The CDR3 spells CASAAGNNNYGYTF. The CDR3 coding sequence is TGTGCCAGCGCGGCGGGGAACAATAACTATGGCTACACCTTC.

This clonotype was counted a single time. This chain uses TRBV2 with TRBJ2-7, with 9 bases identical to TRBD1. In germline, CDR1 is SNHLY, CDR2 FYNNEI. After removal of 4 bases from V and 1 base from J, the junction contained 2 bases not matched to a gene. This CDR3 has 14 amino acids. CDR3 residues: CASSVGTGSYEQYV. CDR3 sequence (DNA): TGTGCCAGCAGTGTGGGGACAGGGTCCTACGAGCAGTACGTC.

This clonotype has just a few counts. A much larger clone lies one base from this, so it may be a read error. The CDR3 sequence: CACSLTGTTYTDTQYF. In DNA, the CDR3 is TGTGCCTGCAGCTTGACCGGGACAACCTACACGGATACGCAGTATTTT. The gene calls are TRBV11-2 and TRBJ2-3, with TRBD1 as a possible D gene (6 bases). Germline CDR1 SGHAT, CDR2 FQNNGV. CDR3 length: 16 amino acids.

This clonotype showed up just a few times. The V gene is TRBV12-3 or TRBV12-4, the J gene TRBJ1-5; no definite D call. The CDR3 has 17 residues. Trimming took off 2 bases at V and 2 bases at J, with 16 bases between the two ends. As DNA, the CDR3 is TGTGCCAGCAGTTTAATCCCCCTGCCCCGGGGCAATCAGCCCCAGCATTTT. Residues: CASSLIPLPRGNQPQHF.

This clonotype was detected ten times or more. The V gene is TRBV7-2, the J gene TRBJ1-2; 9 bases match TRBD1. Germline V gene lookup returns CDR1 SGHTA and CDR2 FQGNSA. Unmatched junction bases numbered 9, after V lost 5 bases and J lost 8 bases. The CDR3 totals 14 residues. The CDR3 DNA follows: TGTGCCAGCAGCAGGGGACAGGGAGCAGTGGGCTACACCTTC. Translating gives CASSRGQGAVGYTF.

There are a few counts of this clonotype. The chain couples TRBV7-2 to TRBJ2-2, with a tentative D call TRBD1 (5 bases). The CDR3 is 15 amino acids. V was shortened by 1 base and J by 3 bases, with 9 bases between the two germline ends. Per the germline V gene, CDR1 is SGHTA and CDR2 is FQGNSA. This CDR3 is CASSLEIGDTGELFF. The CDR3 DNA sequence: TGTGCCAGCAGCTTAGAAATAGGGGACACCGGGGAGCTGTTTTTT.

The table lists this clonotype with many counts. The V call is TRBV6-6, the J call TRBJ2-3; D is unresolved. The CDR3 runs 14 residues. V was clipped by 0 bases and J by 1 base, with 5 bases between them. Germline V gene lookup returns CDR1 MNHNY and CDR2 SVGAGI (reference sequence). This chain's CDR3 is CASSYSWGTDTQYF. The DNA for the CDR3 is TGTGCCAGCAGTTACTCGTGGGGCACAGATACGCAGTATTTT.

Many counts were recorded for this clonotype. The CDR3 here is CAGWYPTSGATYEQYF. CDR3 sequence (DNA): TGTGCCGGATGGTATCCCACTAGCGGGGCAACCTACGAGCAGTACTTC. The V and J genes are TRBV2 and TRBJ2-7; 10 bases match TRBD2. CDR1 is SNHLY and CDR2 is FYNNEI in the germline V gene. This CDR3 is built from 16 residues. Trimming removed 11 bases from V and 2 bases from J; junction bases left unmatched: 15.

This clonotype has at least ten counts. The chain employs TRBV6-5 and TRBJ1-2; 9 bases are shared with TRBD1. Germline V CDR1 and CDR2: MNHEY, SVGAGI. CDR3 length: 12 amino acids. V was pared by 7 bases and J by 6 bases, with 3 bases of the junction left unmatched. CDR3 residues: CASTRDRDGYTF. The CDR3 DNA is TGTGCCAGCACCCGGGACAGGGATGGCTACACCTTC.